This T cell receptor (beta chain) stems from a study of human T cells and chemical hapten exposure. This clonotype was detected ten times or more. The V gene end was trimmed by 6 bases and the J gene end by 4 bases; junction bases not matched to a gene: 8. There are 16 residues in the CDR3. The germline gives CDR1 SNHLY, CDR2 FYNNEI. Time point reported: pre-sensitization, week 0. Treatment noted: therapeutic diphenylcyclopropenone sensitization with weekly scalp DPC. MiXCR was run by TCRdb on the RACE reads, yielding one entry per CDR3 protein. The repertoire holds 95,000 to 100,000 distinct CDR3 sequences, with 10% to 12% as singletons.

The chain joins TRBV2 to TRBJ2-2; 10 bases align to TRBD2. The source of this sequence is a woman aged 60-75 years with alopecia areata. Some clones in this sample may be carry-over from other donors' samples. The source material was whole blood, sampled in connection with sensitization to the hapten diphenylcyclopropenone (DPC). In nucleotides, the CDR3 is TGTGCCAGCAGCGATGAGCGGGGGGGAGGCACCGGGGAGCTGTTTTTT. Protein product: CASSDERGGGTGELFF.